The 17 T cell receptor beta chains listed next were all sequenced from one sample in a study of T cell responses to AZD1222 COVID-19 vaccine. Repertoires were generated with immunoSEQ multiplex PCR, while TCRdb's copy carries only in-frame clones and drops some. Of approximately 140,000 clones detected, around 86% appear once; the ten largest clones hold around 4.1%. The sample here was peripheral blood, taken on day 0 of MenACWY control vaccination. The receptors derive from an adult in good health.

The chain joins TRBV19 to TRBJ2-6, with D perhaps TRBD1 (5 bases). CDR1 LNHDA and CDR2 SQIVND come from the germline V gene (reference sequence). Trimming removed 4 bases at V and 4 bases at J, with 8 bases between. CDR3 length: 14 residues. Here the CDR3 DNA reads TGTGCCAGTAGTACAGGGTCCGGGGCCAACGTCCTGACTTTC. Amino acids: CASSTGSGANVLTF. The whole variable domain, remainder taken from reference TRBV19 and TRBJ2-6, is DGGITQSPKYLFRKEGQNVTLSCEQNLNHDAMYWYRQDPGQGLRLIYYSQIVNDFQKGDIAEGYSVSREKKESFPLTVTSAQKNPTAFYLCASSTGSGANVLTFGAGSRLTVL.

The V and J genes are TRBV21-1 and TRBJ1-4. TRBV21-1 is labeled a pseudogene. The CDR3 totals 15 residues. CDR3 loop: CASSPGRNLNEKLFF. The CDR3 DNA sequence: TGTGCCAGCAGCCCCGGACGGAACTTGAATGAAAAACTGTTTTTT.

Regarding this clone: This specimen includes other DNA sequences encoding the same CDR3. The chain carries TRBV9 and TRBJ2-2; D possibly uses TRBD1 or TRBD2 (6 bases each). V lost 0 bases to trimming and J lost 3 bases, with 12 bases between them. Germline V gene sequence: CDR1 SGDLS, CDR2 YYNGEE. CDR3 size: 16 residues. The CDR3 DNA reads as TGTGCCAGCAGCGTAGAAGGGGGGCTTTACACCGGGGAGCTGTTTTTT. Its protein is CASSVEGGLYTGELFF.

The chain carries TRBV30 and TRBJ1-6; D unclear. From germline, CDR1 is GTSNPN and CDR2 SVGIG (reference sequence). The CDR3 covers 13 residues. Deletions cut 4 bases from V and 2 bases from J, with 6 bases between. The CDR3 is CAWTIPYNSPLHF. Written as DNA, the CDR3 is TGTGCCTGGACCATCCCCTATAATTCACCCCTCCACTTT.

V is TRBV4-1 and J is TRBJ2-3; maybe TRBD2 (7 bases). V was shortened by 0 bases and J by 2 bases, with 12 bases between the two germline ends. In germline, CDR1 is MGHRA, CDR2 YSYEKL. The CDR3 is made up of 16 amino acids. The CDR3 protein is CASSQDWGGPTDTQYF. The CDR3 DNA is TGCGCCAGCAGCCAAGATTGGGGGGGCCCCACAGATACGCAGTATTTT.

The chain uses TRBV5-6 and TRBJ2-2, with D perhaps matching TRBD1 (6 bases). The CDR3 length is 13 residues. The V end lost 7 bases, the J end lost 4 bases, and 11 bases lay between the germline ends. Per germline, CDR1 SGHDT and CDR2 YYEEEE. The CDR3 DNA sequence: TGTGCCAGCGTCGTAGGGGGCACCGGGGAGCTGTTTTTT. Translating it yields CASVVGGTGELFF.

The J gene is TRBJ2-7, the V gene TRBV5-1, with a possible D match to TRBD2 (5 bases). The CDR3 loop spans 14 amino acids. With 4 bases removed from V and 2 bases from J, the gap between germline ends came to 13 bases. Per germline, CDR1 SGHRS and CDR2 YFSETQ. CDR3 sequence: CASSRGPSTYEQYF. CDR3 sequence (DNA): TGCGCCAGCAGCCGCGGGCCCTCAACCTACGAGCAGTACTTC.

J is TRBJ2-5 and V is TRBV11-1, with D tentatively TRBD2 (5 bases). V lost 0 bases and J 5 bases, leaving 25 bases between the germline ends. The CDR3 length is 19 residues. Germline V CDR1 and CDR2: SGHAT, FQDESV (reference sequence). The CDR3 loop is CASSLALTCPLKRGETQYF. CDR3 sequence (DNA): TGTGCCAGCAGCTTAGCGCTAACTTGCCCCCTGAAACGCGGGGAGACCCAGTACTTC.

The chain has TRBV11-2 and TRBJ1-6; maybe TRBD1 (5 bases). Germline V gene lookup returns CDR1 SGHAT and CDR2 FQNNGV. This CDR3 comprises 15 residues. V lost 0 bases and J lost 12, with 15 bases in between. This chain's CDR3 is CASSLDPGTQGPLHF. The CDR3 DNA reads TGTGCCAGCAGCTTAGATCCGGGGACCCAGGGACCCCTCCACTTT.

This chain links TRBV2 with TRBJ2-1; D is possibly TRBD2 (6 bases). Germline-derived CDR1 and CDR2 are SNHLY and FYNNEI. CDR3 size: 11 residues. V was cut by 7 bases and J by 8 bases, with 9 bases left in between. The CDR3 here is CASKEGHEQFF. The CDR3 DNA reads TGTGCCAGCAAGGAGGGGCATGAGCAGTTCTTC. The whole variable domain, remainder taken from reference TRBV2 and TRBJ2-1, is EPEVTQTPSHQVTQMGQEVILRCVPISNHLYFYWYRQILGQKVEFLVSFYNNEISEKSEIFDDQFSVERPDGSNFTLKIRSTKLEDSAMYFCASKEGHEQFFGPGTRLTVL.

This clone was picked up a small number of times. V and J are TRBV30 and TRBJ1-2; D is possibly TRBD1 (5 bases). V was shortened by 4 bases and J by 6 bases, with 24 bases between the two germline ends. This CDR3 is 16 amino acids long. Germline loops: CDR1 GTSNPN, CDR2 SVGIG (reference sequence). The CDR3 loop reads CAWTRGAYATGDGYTF. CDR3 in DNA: TGTGCCTGGACTAGAGGGGCATACGCGACGGGAGATGGCTACACCTTC.

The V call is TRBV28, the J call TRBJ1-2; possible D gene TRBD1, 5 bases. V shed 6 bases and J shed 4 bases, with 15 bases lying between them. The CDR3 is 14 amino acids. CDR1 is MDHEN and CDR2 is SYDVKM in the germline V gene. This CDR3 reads CASSSGGDSYGYTF. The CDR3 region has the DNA TGTGCCAGCAGCTCTGGGGGGGACTCCTATGGCTACACCTTC.

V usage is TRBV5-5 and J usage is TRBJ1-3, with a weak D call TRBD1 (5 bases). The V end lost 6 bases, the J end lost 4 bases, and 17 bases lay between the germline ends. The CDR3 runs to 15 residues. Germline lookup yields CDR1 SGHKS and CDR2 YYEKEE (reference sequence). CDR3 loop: CASTQTQGSGNTIYF. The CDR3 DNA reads TGTGCCAGCACCCAAACCCAGGGCTCCGGAAACACCATATATTTT.

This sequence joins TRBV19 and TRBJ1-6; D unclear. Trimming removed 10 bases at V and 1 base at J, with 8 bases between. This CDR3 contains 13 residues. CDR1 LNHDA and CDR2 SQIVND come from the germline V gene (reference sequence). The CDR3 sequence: CATGGSYNSPLHF. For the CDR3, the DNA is TGTGCCACCGGAGGTTCCTATAATTCACCCCTCCACTTT.

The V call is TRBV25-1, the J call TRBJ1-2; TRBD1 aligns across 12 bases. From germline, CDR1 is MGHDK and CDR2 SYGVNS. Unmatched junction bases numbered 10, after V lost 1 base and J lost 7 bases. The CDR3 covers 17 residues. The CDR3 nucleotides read TGTGCCAGCAGTGAATCGGGGACAGGGGGCAAGATTGGTGGCTACACCTTC. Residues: CASSESGTGGKIGGYTF.

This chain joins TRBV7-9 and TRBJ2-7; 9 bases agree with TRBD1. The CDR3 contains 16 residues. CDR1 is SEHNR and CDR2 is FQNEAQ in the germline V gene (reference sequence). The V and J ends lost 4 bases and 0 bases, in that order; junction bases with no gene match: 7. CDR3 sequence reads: CASSSFGTGNSYEQYF. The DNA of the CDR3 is TGTGCCAGCAGCTCATTTGGGACAGGGAACTCCTACGAGCAGTACTTC.

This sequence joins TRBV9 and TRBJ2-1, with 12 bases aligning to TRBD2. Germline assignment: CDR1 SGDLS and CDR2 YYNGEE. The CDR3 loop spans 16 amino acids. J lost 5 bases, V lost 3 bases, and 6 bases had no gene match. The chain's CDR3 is CASSAELAGGNNEQFF. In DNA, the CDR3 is TGTGCCAGCAGCGCTGAACTAGCGGGGGGAAACAATGAGCAGTTCTTC.